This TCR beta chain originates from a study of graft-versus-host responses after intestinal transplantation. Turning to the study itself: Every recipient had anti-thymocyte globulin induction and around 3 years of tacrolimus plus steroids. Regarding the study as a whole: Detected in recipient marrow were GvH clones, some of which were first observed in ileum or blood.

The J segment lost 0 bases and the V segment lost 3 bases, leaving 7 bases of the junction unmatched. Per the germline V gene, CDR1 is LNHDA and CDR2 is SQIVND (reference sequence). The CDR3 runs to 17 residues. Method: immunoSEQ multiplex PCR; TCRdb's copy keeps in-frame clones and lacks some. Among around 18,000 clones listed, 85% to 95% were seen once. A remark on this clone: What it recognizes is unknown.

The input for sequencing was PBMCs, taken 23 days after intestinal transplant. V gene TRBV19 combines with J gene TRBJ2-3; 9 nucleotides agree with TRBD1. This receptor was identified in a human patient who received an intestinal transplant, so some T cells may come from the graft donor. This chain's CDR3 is CASSIGTGPSSTDTQYF. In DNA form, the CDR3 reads TGTGCCAGTAGTATCGGGACAGGGCCATCTAGCACAGATACGCAGTATTTT.